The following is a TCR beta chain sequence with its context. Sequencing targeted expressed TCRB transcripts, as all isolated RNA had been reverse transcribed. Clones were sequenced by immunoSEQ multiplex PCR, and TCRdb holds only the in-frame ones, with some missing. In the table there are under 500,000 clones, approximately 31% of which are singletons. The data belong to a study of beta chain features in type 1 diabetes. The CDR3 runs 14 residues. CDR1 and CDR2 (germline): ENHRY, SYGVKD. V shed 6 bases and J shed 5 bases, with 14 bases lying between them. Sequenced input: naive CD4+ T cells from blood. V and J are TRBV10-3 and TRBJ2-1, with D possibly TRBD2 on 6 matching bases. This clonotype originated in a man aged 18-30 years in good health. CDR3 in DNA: TGTGCCATCAGCAACGGGGGTGGCCACAATGAGCAGTTCTTC. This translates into CAISNGGGHNEQFF.